The rows below give T cell receptor beta chains drawn from one sample of a study of shared clonotypes between healthy human individuals. Generated by immunoSEQ multiplex PCR, the TCRdb table keeps only in-frame clones and is missing some. There are around 2,000,000 clones in the sample; more than 85% occur only once, and 1.5% to 2% lies in the top ten. Sequenced input: naive CD8+ T cells from PBMCs. All receptors come from a man between 18 and 35 years old in good health. Some clones in this sample may be carry-over from other donors' samples. The CDR3 runs from the conserved cysteine through the conserved F or W. A D gene is named only where the DNA matches it firmly. Only some rows state a clone size, as once, few, many or a class for expanded clones.

>TRBV5-5|TRBJ2-3|14|.|.
TGTGCCAGCAGCGATATACTAGAGGGGGATACGCAGTATTTT
CASSDILEGDTQYF
>TRBV5-1|TRBJ1-5|22|.|TRBD1
TGCGCCAGCAGCTTGGCCGGGAGGGTTCCGGACAGGGGGAAAAGGGGCAATCAGCCCCAGCATTTT
CASSLAGRVPDRGKRGNQPQHF
>TRBV11-3|TRBJ2-1|16|.|.
TGTGCCAGCAGCTTAGACGGGCGGGGTACGTACAATGAGCAGTTCTTC
CASSLDGRGTYNEQFF
>TRBV7-9|TRBJ1-2|14|.|TRBD1
TGTGCCAGCAGCCGCTGGGACAGTAGCTATGGCTACACCTTC
CASSRWDSSYGYTF
>TRBV7-8|TRBJ2-7|14|.|.
TGTGCCAGCAGCTTAGAGGGTAGTTACGACGAGCAGTACTTC
CASSLEGSYDEQYF
>TRBV5-5|TRBJ2-2|15|.|.
TGTGCCAGCAGCTTCTCCGGGGGCGACACCGGGGAGCTGTTTTTT
CASSFSGGDTGELFF
>TRBV10-3|TRBJ2-1|13|.|.
TGTGCCATCAGTGAGTCGCGGGGAGGTGAGCAGTTCTTC
CAISESRGGEQFF
>TRBV27|TRBJ1-5|14|.|.
TGTGCCAGCACCGGAGGGCCGGGAAATCAGCCCCAGCATTTT
CASTGGPGNQPQHF
>TRBV11-2|TRBJ2-7|15|once|.
TGTGCCAGCAGCCCGGCGCGTGGAGGGCAGCGGGAGCAGTACTTC
CASSPARGGQREQYF
>TRBV15|TRBJ1-2|17|.|.
TGTGCCACCAGCAGAGATGGCCGTCTCACGGCCAGACACGGCTACACCTTC
CATSRDGRLTARHGYTF
>TRBV13|TRBJ2-5|15|.|.
TGTGCCAGCAGCTCGCGACCAACTAGTCCTGAGACCCAGTACTTC
CASSSRPTSPETQYF
>TRBV30|TRBJ1-5|18|.|TRBD1
TGTGCCTGGAGTGTACCAGGGGGGAGGAAGGGGAGCAATCAGCCCCAGCATTTT
CAWSVPGGRKGSNQPQHF
>TRBV19|TRBJ2-3|18|.|TRBD2
TGTGCCAGTAGTATGGGGGTGCCGGGACTAGCTTCCCCAGATACGCAGTATTTT
CASSMGVPGLASPDTQYF
>TRBV5-6|TRBJ2-6|15|.|.
TGTGCCAGCAGCTTGGGTGCGCTGGGGGCCAACGTCCTGACTTTC
CASSLGALGANVLTF
>TRBV30|TRBJ1-2|11|.|.
TGTGCCTGGGTTGGGTCGACGGGCTACACCTTC
CAWVGSTGYTF
>TRBV27|TRBJ2-7|17|.|TRBD2
TGTGCCAGCAGTTTGGGACTAGCGGGAGGGCACTCCTACGAGCAGTACTTC
CASSLGLAGGHSYEQYF
>TRBV14|TRBJ2-5|15|.|.
TGTGCCAGCAGCCAAGATGGGCTAGTGTTTGAGACCCAGTACTTC
CASSQDGLVFETQYF
>TRBV9|TRBJ1-1|16|few|.
TGTGCCAGCAGCCCTTCCAACGGAGGGATGAACACTGAAGCTTTCTTT
CASSPSNGGMNTEAFF
>TRBV14|TRBJ2-3|17|.|.
TGTGCCAGCAGCCAGACAGCTGGGGGTCCGCTAGTAGATACGCAGTATTTT
CASSQTAGGPLVDTQYF
>TRBV7-9|TRBJ2-7|14|.|.
TGTGCCAGCAGCTCCGCGGGGTCACCCTACGAGCAGTACTTC
CASSSAGSPYEQYF
>TRBV18|TRBJ2-5|18|.|TRBD2
TGTGCCAGCTCACCACCGACTAGCGGGAGTGTTATCCAAGAGACCCAGTACTTC
CASSPPTSGSVIQETQYF
>TRBV28|TRBJ2-2|14|.|.
TGTGCCAGCAGATGGGTTGGGGGGCCCGGGGAGCTGTTTTTT
CASRWVGGPGELFF
>TRBV7-9|TRBJ2-7|16|.|.
TGTGCCAGCAGCCCTATTTCAGTAACGGGAGTCCACGAGCAGTACTTC
CASSPISVTGVHEQYF
>TRBV7-9|TRBJ1-5|16|.|.
TGTGCCAGCAGCTTAGCCGGGATGGAGATAAATCAGCCCCAGCATTTT
CASSLAGMEINQPQHF
>TRBV28|TRBJ2-7|14|.|.
TGTGCCAGCAGTCCCCGGACGGGAACCTACGAGCAGTACTTC
CASSPRTGTYEQYF
>TRBV4-2|TRBJ2-1|15|.|.
TGTGCCAGCAGCCAAGTCCGGGACGGACATAATGAGCAGTTCTTC
CASSQVRDGHNEQFF
>TRBV5-1|TRBJ2-5|15|.|.
TGCGCCAGCAGCGCCAGGGACACCCTGGGGGAGACCCAGTACTTC
CASSARDTLGETQYF
>TRBV2|TRBJ1-2|12|.|TRBD1
TGTGCCAGCACAGGGGGTTGGTTTGGCTACACCTTC
CASTGGWFGYTF